This T cell receptor (beta chain) came from a study of cytomegalovirus exposure and HLA in healthy donors. Study observations and caveats: Most observed TCR sequences were rare, whereas some public TCRs were detected in many donors. A list of 164 TCR beta chains associated with cytomegalovirus was given.

The CDR3 has 14 amino acids. Trimming pared 4 bases from V and 2 bases from J, leaving 9 bases between. CDR1 is LNHDA and CDR2 is SQIVND in the germline V gene (reference sequence). The donors were in the approximately 120-subject validation cohort; that cohort was separate from the approximately 730-subject first cohort. Assay: immunoSEQ multiplex PCR; the TCRdb copy retains only in-frame clones and omits some. This sample has 100,000 to 150,000 clones, with roughly 89% found just once. Concerning this clone itself: Its antigen remains unknown.

This chain connects TRBV19 to TRBJ1-3; D is uncertain. The receptor's source is a young woman in good health and CMV-seronegative. Sequencing was performed on PBMCs. CDR3 residues: CASSTGAAGNTIYF. Written as DNA, the CDR3 is TGTGCCAGTAGTACCGGAGCGGCTGGAAACACCATATATTTT.